This T cell receptor (beta chain) was recovered during a study of naive and memory T cell subsets. The CDR3 is made up of 12 amino acids. CDR1 is DFQATT and CDR2 is SNEGSKA in the germline V gene (reference sequence). Deletions cut 6 bases from V and 2 bases from J, with 11 bases between. An equimolar mix of two oligonucleotides served as the beta constant-region primer for TRBC1 and TRBC2. TCRdb re-called the UMI-ligation and nested PCR reads through MiXCR, storing one row per CDR3 protein. This table has about 21,000 distinct CDR3 sequences, about 10% appearing once. This clonotype was observed many times.

The clonotype was recovered from a human donor in good health. The chain links TRBV20-1 to TRBJ2-7; the D gene is possibly TRBD1 (6 bases). The sample was central memory CD8+ T cells from blood. For the CDR3, the DNA is TGCAGTGCCCGGGACACCGCCTACGAGCAGTACTTC. Encoded protein: CSARDTAYEQYF.